A selection of T cell receptor beta chains follows, all from one sample in a study of control samples from healthy donors and cancer patients. Some clones are missing from TCRdb's copy, which holds only in-frame ones; the method was immunoSEQ multiplex PCR. Here the sample spans about 94,000 clones, 90% being singletons. Sequenced: blood. The receptors here all came from a woman aged 18 to 35 in good health. The CDR3 runs from the conserved cysteine through the conserved F or W.

v_call	j_call	cdr3_aa
TRBV6-6	TRBJ2-7	CASRRSGGAGNYEQYF
TRBV19	TRBJ1-5	CASSAPPTEWADQPQHF
TRBV5-4	TRBJ2-7	CASSFPGTGLAAWDF
TRBV5-1	TRBJ2-7	CASSLPLTGGYEQYF
TRBV4-1	TRBJ2-7	CASSQESLYEQYF
TRBV28	TRBJ1-2	CASGSPPPGGLTYGYTF
TRBV5-4	TRBJ1-2	CASSLDHALFDFGYTF
TRBV14	TRBJ2-7	CASSQAEGGFYEQYF
TRBV10-1	TRBJ2-7	CASSGDSYEQYF
TRBV15	TRBJ1-1	CATSGLLGQGAEAFF
TRBV2	TRBJ1-6	CASSVLEGNSPLHF
TRBV7-9	TRBJ1-5	CASSLELPNQPQHF
TRBV5-1	TRBJ2-5	CAVSSGGRGETQYF
TRBV5-1	TRBJ1-1	CASSLGEGTETFF
TRBV18	TRBJ1-3	CASSPLGTGDFSGNTIYF
TRBV28	TRBJ2-5	CASSPRGGTYQETQYF
TRBV5-4	TRBJ1-2	CASSSSNYGYTF
TRBV19	TRBJ1-6	CATKGSYSYNSPLHF
TRBV5-6	TRBJ1-5	CASSFAGIDQPQHF
TRBV7-9	TRBJ2-1	CASSPRLAGGNSEQFF
TRBV5-4	TRBJ2-3	CASTPTSSDTQYF
TRBV5-1	TRBJ2-7	CASSRTGTGIYEQYF
TRBV29-1	TRBJ1-3	CSVLGTADRGNTIYF
TRBV6-5	TRBJ1-4	CASSHSVTNEKLFF
TRBV27	TRBJ2-1	CASSPGSEANEQFF
TRBV5-4	TRBJ2-5	CASSLGRTAYQETQYF
TRBV11-2	TRBJ1-1	CASSLSRGTEAFF
TRBV20-1	TRBJ1-2	CSASRQLTNYGYTF
TRBV6-6	TRBJ1-1	CASGRTEAFF
TRBV5-4	TRBJ2-1	CASSHSSGVNEQFF
TRBV13	TRBJ2-7	CASSLRLAGGYEQYF
TRBV19	TRBJ1-2	CASSTPGRGNYGYTF
TRBV5-6	TRBJ2-5	CASRSRVGETQYF
TRBV5-1	TRBJ1-1	CASRMGQTNTEAFF
TRBV5-1	TRBJ2-7	CASSSDRGSYEQYF